These 30 T cell receptor beta chains were all obtained from the same sample, sequenced in a study of T cells after yellow fever vaccination. TCRdb re-called the 5' RACE reads with MiXCR, one entry per CDR3 protein. The table records about 180,000 distinct CDR3 sequences, approximately 6.2% of them present only once. The sequencing here drew on CD4+ T cells sorted from PBMCs, taken on the day of the first yellow fever vaccination. Every receptor here comes from a man aged 18 to 29 who received the YFV17D yellow fever vaccine.

This clonotype was recorded a few times. This CDR3 is CASSGGIIDNEKLFF. The CDR3 coding sequence is TGCGCCAGCAGCGGGGGTATCATCGATAATGAAAAACTGTTTTTT. This sequence joins TRBV5-1 and TRBJ1-4, with D maybe TRBD1 (5 bases). V was pared by 4 bases and J by 4 bases, with 14 bases between. Per germline, CDR1 SGHRS and CDR2 YFSETQ. The CDR3 has 15 amino acids.

The table lists this clonotype with many counts. The chain employs TRBV7-2 and TRBJ2-7; D remains ambiguous. Trimming cost V 0 bases and J 0 bases, with 9 bases left between them. This CDR3 spans 15 amino acids. Looked up from germline, CDR1 is SGHTA and CDR2 is FQGNSA. CDR3 nucleotide sequence: TGTGCCAGCAGCTTAGCGGCAGATAGCTCCTACGAGCAGTACTTC. Protein: CASSLAADSSYEQYF.

The chain employs TRBV4-2 and TRBJ2-7; 11 bases agree with TRBD2. The CDR3 totals 14 residues. The germline V gene encodes CDR1 LGHNA and CDR2 YNFKEQ. J gave up 6 bases and V 3 bases, and 4 bases lay outside the gene matches. The DNA of the CDR3 is TGTGCCAGCAGCCATCCCGGGACTAGCGGCGAGCAGTACTTC. Its protein is CASSHPGTSGEQYF.

In this sample, this clonotype turned up many times. The chain employs TRBV20-1 and TRBJ2-2; possibly TRBD1 for D (5 bases). V lost 6 bases to trimming and J lost 1 base, with 9 bases between them. The germline gives CDR1 DFQATT, CDR2 SNEGSKA (reference sequence). The CDR3 contains 13 residues. This CDR3 reads CSAPRENTGELFF. In nucleotides, the CDR3 is TGCAGTGCCCCCAGGGAGAACACCGGGGAGCTGTTTTTT.

The chain links TRBV18 to TRBJ2-1, with TRBD1 matching over 8 bases. The germline V gene encodes CDR1 KGHSH and CDR2 LQKENI. V lost 0 bases to trimming and J lost 10 bases; unmatched junction nucleotides: 8. The CDR3 contains 15 residues. In nucleotides, the CDR3 is TGTGCCAGCTCACCACCGAGGACAGGGAGCGAAGAGCAGTTCTTC. Translation gives CASSPPRTGSEEQFF.

This clonotype was recorded many times. This chain links TRBV3-1 with TRBJ2-1, with D perhaps matching TRBD2 (6 bases). Per germline, CDR1 LGHDT and CDR2 YNNKEL (reference sequence). The CDR3 totals 12 residues. Trimming shortened V by 8 bases and J by 7 bases, and 12 bases separated the two germline ends. The CDR3 region is CASVSGGNEQFF. CDR3 sequence (DNA): TGTGCCAGCGTATCCGGGGGAAATGAGCAGTTCTTC.

This clonotype was counted ten times or more. The chain recombines TRBV10-3 with TRBJ2-5; 7 bases fit TRBD2. This CDR3 is built from 14 residues. The V gene end was trimmed by 10 bases and the J gene end by 2 bases; junction bases not matched to a gene: 10. Germline V gives CDR1 ENHRY, CDR2 SYGVKD. CDR3 sequence (DNA): TGTGCCACCAGAGGGAGGGAAGGGCAAGAGACCCAGTACTTC. This encodes CATRGREGQETQYF.

This rearrangement joins TRBV5-1 to TRBJ2-4; D unclear. The CDR3 has 11 amino acids. Germline V gene sequence: CDR1 SGHRS, CDR2 YFSETQ. Trimming took off 0 bases at V and 16 bases at J, with 11 bases between the two ends. CDR3 bases: TGCGCCAGCAGCTTGGGGGGTCTCAGCTACTTC. This codes for CASSLGGLSYF.

This clonotype was seen more than once but under ten times. This rearrangement joins TRBV20-1 to TRBJ2-6; D is undetermined. The germline V and J ends were trimmed by 6 bases and 2 bases, with 11 bases remaining between them. CDR1 DFQATT and CDR2 SNEGSKA come from the germline V gene (reference sequence). The CDR3 totals 14 residues. The CDR3 spells CSAVDGAGANVLTF. In DNA, the CDR3 is TGCAGTGCCGTAGATGGGGCTGGGGCCAACGTCCTGACTTTC.

In regard to this clonotype: A much larger clone lies one base from this, so it may be a read error. The chain joins TRBV7-2 to TRBJ2-3; D is possibly TRBD2 (5 bases). Trimming removed 8 bases at V and 2 bases at J, with 11 bases between. The CDR3 has 13 residues. Germline V CDR1 and CDR2: SGHTA, FQGNSA. CDR3 sequence: CASRPGSTDTQYF. The CDR3 coding sequence is TGTGCCAGCCGCCCGGGGTCCACAGATACGCAGTATTTT.

The rearrangement uses TRBV5-1 and TRBJ2-4; 9 bases map to TRBD2. The CDR3 is made up of 18 amino acids. V gave up 0 bases and J gave up 7 bases; unmatched junction bases: 14. Germline V CDR1 and CDR2: SGHRS, YFSETQ. CDR3 sequence (DNA): TGCGCCAGCAGCTTGGGGAGCGGGGGGCCGTTGACCGTGAACATTCAGTACTTC. It yields the protein CASSLGSGGPLTVNIQYF.

This clonotype occurred many times. The rearrangement uses TRBV12-3 or TRBV12-4 and TRBJ1-3; D not resolved. The CDR3 totals 14 residues. V lost 5 bases to trimming and J lost 1 base, with 9 bases between them. The CDR3 here is CASSRTGSGNTIYF. The CDR3 nucleotides read TGTGCCAGCAGTAGGACGGGTTCTGGAAACACCATATATTTT.

In its sample, this clonotype was seen many times. The chain is built from TRBV28 and TRBJ2-5; weak D call: TRBD1 (5 bases). Between the trimmed V and J ends, which lost 7 bases and 4 bases, there was a span of 28 bases. The CDR3 covers 18 residues. Germline values: CDR1 MDHEN, CDR2 SYDVKM. The CDR3: CASTPSVYEQVNGETQYF. The CDR3 bases are TGTGCCAGCACCCCTTCGGTATACGAACAGGTTAATGGAGAGACCCAGTACTTC.

This clonotype occurred a few times. This sequence joins TRBV29-1 and TRBJ2-1; 9 nucleotides agree with TRBD1. The germline V gene has CDR1 SQVTM and CDR2 ANQGSEA. The CDR3 runs 15 residues. V lost 3 bases and J lost 6; bases outside the gene matches: 9. CDR3 in amino acids: CSVEITGTGFNEQFF. The CDR3 DNA reads as TGCAGCGTTGAGATCACCGGGACAGGGTTCAATGAGCAGTTCTTC.

This clonotype was seen only a few times. The chain recombines TRBV6-9 with TRBJ2-1; 9 bases are shared with TRBD1. Germline V gives CDR1 MNHGY, CDR2 SVAAGI. V lost 8 bases and J lost 4; bases outside the gene matches: 12. This CDR3 is 16 amino acids long. The CDR3 loop reads CASHRNDRGSYNEQFF. The CDR3 region has the DNA TGTGCCAGCCACCGAAACGACAGGGGGTCTTACAATGAGCAGTTCTTC.

The rearrangement uses TRBV12-3 or TRBV12-4 and TRBJ1-2; no clear D gene. V gave up 6 bases and J gave up 6 bases, with 14 bases separating them. The CDR3 length is 13 residues. This CDR3 is CASSPRNGDGYTF. CDR3 coding DNA: TGTGCCAGCAGCCCCCGGAACGGCGATGGCTACACCTTC.

This clonotype was counted many times. The rearrangement joins TRBV11-2 to TRBJ2-3; 9 bases fit TRBD2. This CDR3 is built from 15 residues. Germline V gene lookup returns CDR1 SGHAT and CDR2 FQNNGV. With 6 bases clipped from V and 1 base from J, the junction kept 5 bases outside the gene matches. The CDR3 region has the DNA TGTGCCAGCAGTCAAGAGCGGGGGGGCACAGATACGCAGTATTTT. Amino acid sequence: CASSQERGGTDTQYF. Filled out from reference TRBV11-2 and TRBJ2-3, the complete variable domain reads EAGVAQSPRYKIIEKRQSVAFWCNPISGHATLYWYQQILGQGPKLLIQFQNNGVVDDSQLPKDRFSAERLKGVDSTLKIQPAKLEDSAVYLCASSQERGGTDTQYFGPGTRLTVL.

This clonotype was recorded at least ten times. The chain combines TRBV11-2 with TRBJ2-3, with 8 bases that match TRBD2. The CDR3 loop spans 19 amino acids. Germline V lookup: CDR1 SGHAT, CDR2 FQNNGV. V trimming: 3 bases; J trimming: 4 bases; junction bases outside the gene matches: 18. The CDR3 coding sequence is TGTGCCAGCAGCTTTAACCCCCCTCACGGCGGGGGGTTGGCAGATACGCAGTATTTT. It encodes CASSFNPPHGGGLADTQYF.

This clonotype appeared a few times. This chain uses TRBV20-1 with TRBJ2-2; D may be TRBD1 (5 bases). The CDR3 is 15 residues long. Trimming left V 0 bases short and J 7 bases short, with 15 bases between. CDR1 and CDR2 from the germline V gene are DFQATT and SNEGSKA (reference sequence). In DNA form, the CDR3 reads TGCAGTGCTAGAGATCACAAGGGGCCGGGCGGGGAGCTGTTTTTT. It translates to CSARDHKGPGGELFF.

This clonotype was found many times. This chain links TRBV18 with TRBJ2-7; tentatively, D is TRBD2 (6 bases). Germline CDR1 is KGHSH and CDR2 is LQKENI. This CDR3 comprises 14 residues. Trimming left V 5 bases short and J 5 bases short, with 16 bases between. The CDR3 here is CASSLARGSHEQYF. The CDR3 DNA sequence: TGTGCCAGCTCATTGGCCCGGGGGTCGCACGAGCAGTACTTC.

This clonotype was seen more than once but under ten times. The chain recombines TRBV2 with TRBJ2-5; weak D call: TRBD2 (5 bases). V was shortened by 7 bases and J by 6 bases, with 27 bases between the two germline ends. This CDR3 is built from 17 residues. Germline V CDR1 and CDR2: SNHLY, FYNNEI. CDR3 amino acids: CASTEKRRLRSSQTQYF. In nucleotides, the CDR3 is TGTGCCAGCACGGAGAAGCGGAGACTACGATCGAGTCAGACCCAGTACTTC.

This clonotype was seen at least ten times. This chain links TRBV7-9 with TRBJ2-5, with D tentatively TRBD2 (6 bases). This CDR3 comprises 13 residues. The V end was cut by 5 bases, the J end by 5 bases, with 12 bases between. Germline V gives CDR1 SEHNR, CDR2 FQNEAQ (reference sequence). CDR3 sequence reads: CASSPLSGETQYF. The CDR3 DNA reads as TGTGCCAGCAGCCCCCTGAGCGGGGAGACCCAGTACTTC.

This clonotype was found many times. The chain joins TRBV12-3 or TRBV12-4 to TRBJ2-7; TRBD1 might be the D (7 bases). The V gene lost 3 bases and the J gene lost 3 bases, with 12 bases spanning the gap. The CDR3 totals 14 residues. CDR3 amino acids: CASSFFRGDYEQYF. CDR3 coding DNA: TGTGCCAGCAGTTTTTTCAGGGGGGACTACGAGCAGTACTTC.

This clonotype was observed at least ten times. The rearrangement uses TRBV4-3 and TRBJ2-7; tentatively, D is TRBD1 or TRBD2 (5 bases each). V was cut by 4 bases and J by 2 bases, with 18 bases left in between. This CDR3 contains 16 residues. In germline, CDR1 is LGHNA, CDR2 YSLEER. The CDR3 reads CASSRENGASPYEQYF. The DNA of the CDR3 is TGCGCCAGCAGCCGTGAAAACGGGGCCTCTCCCTACGAGCAGTACTTC.

The sample holds many counts of this clonotype. This chain joins TRBV6-5 and TRBJ2-5; D gene uncertain. V lost 5 bases and J 4 bases, leaving 11 bases between the germline ends. Germline V lookup: CDR1 MNHEY, CDR2 SVGAGI. The CDR3 length is 13 residues. In nucleotides, the CDR3 is TGTGCCAGCAGTCCCTCGGTAGGAGAGACCCAGTACTTC. It specifies CASSPSVGETQYF.

The genes are TRBV20-1 and TRBJ2-3; D unresolved. Trimming cost V 0 bases and J 0 bases, with 13 bases left between them. Germline CDR1 is DFQATT and CDR2 is SNEGSKA (reference sequence). The length of the CDR3 is 16 residues. The CDR3 nucleotides read TGCAGTGCTAGAGATCTGGCCCTTAGTAGCACAGATACGCAGTATTTT. Its protein product is CSARDLALSSTDTQYF.

The CDR3 DNA reads TGTGCCAGCACCTGGGGGGGACGGGAGACCCAGTACTTC. Encoded protein: CASTWGGRETQYF. V is TRBV5-8 and J is TRBJ2-5, with 7 bases identical to TRBD2. In germline, CDR1 is SGHTS, CDR2 YDEGEE. V shed 6 bases and J 5 bases; nucleotides not matched to a gene: 7. The CDR3 has 13 amino acids.

In this sample, this clonotype turned up many times. The V call is TRBV14, the J call TRBJ2-5, with D possibly matching TRBD2 (7 bases). Trimming shortened V by 2 bases and J by 4 bases, and 11 bases separated the two germline ends. The CDR3 contains 14 residues. Germline V CDR1 and CDR2: SGHDN, FVKESK. Here the CDR3 reads CASSQRGAGETQYF. The CDR3 DNA reads as TGTGCCAGCAGCCAACGGGGGGCCGGAGAGACCCAGTACTTC.

A few counts support this clonotype. V and J are TRBV20-1 and TRBJ1-2; a weak D match, TRBD1 (5 bases). V dropped 3 bases and J dropped 8 bases, with 16 bases sitting between them. This CDR3 comprises 13 residues. Germline CDR1 DFQATT, CDR2 SNEGSKA (reference sequence). This chain's CDR3 is CSASWGMTTGYTF. The DNA for the CDR3 is TGCAGTGCTAGTTGGGGGATGACGACCGGCTACACCTTC.

The rearrangement links TRBV6-6 to TRBJ2-3, with D hard to call. The CDR3 runs to 13 residues. The V end was cut by 6 bases, the J end by 9 bases, with 16 bases between. Germline V gene data show CDR1 as MNHNY and CDR2 as SVGAGI (reference sequence). The chain's CDR3 is CASRSGFRETQYF. DNA of the CDR3: TGTGCCAGCAGGTCCGGCTTCCGCGAGACGCAGTATTTT.